The clone carrying this TCR beta chain was counted a single time. Sequencing used immunoSEQ multiplex PCR; TCRdb keeps in-frame clones, though not all of them. In the table there are 150,000 to 200,000 clones, 94% of which are singletons. The data were taken from a study of control samples from healthy donors and cancer patients. V gave up 0 bases and J gave up 2 bases; unmatched junction bases: 2. There are 16 residues in the CDR3. The germline gives CDR1 MNHEY, CDR2 SMNVEV (reference sequence). Material for sequencing was blood. This TCR was sampled from a woman aged 18-35 years in good health. V is TRBV27 and J is TRBJ2-1, with TRBD2 matching 9 bases. In nucleotides, the CDR3 is TGTGCCAGCAGTTTATCTAGCGGGGGCCCCTACAATGAGCAGTTCTTC. Residues: CASSLSSGGPYNEQFF.